This TCR beta chain stems from a study of blood T cell repertoires in COVID-19 (dated by TCRdb to the early 2020s). Background on the whole study: Samples covering the acute and convalescent phases of COVID-19 were provided by collaborators in the United States, Italy and Spain. The prospective study material was composed of cDNA or gDNA derived from T cells, B-cell-depleted T cells, or PBMCs. Deeply sampled blood TCRbeta repertoires from subjects exposed to, actively infected with, or recovered from COVID-19 were included in the dataset. A freely available public database, intended as a resource for researchers studying the immune response to SARS-CoV-2, is where the repertoires were released. Samples came from the ongoing ImmuneRACE study (first 160 participants) plus 1,254 subjects from 6 global collaborators. A de-identified subject ID, COVID-19 status, age in years and sex were almost always included in the sample metadata. Where available, HLA class I and class II types were taken from metadata supplied by the sample provider and were not determined by assay-based typing.

Another Seattle source contributed samples from volunteer blood donors who had recovered from COVID-19. Collaborating institutions collected whole blood in K2EDTA tubes following their own protocols. For TCRbeta analysis, collaborator samples were shipped as frozen whole blood, as isolated PBMCs, or as DNA extracted from either sample type. A remark on this clone: No cognate antigen has been identified for it. No quality values exist for individual bases; no much larger clone is one base distant.

The germline V gene (reference sequence) specifies DFQATT as CDR1 and SNEGSKA as CDR2. The CDR3 runs 15 amino acids, cysteine and phenylalanine included. The DNA shown is the 45-base CDR3, in frame from base 1. V was cut back by 6 bases and J by 1 base, leaving a gap of 13 bases between them. The study at large found these results: Clinical and demographic metadata were provided uncurated, with the amount varying by source and participant.

TCRbeta CDR3 regions were amplified from genomic DNA by means of the immunoSEQ Assay, a bias-controlled multiplex PCR. In the source study's methods: Within the assay, amplification of reference gene primers was used to estimate how many nucleated cells each sample contained. Sequence reads were collapsed and filtered to measure the absolute abundance of every unique TCRbeta CDR3 rearrangement. For each sample, productive Simpson clonality was calculated by taking the square root of Simpson's diversity index across productive rearrangements. In TCRdb, the immuneACCESS table is reduced to in-frame sequences with V and J assigned. These tables do not hold every clone; where another copy was compared, an unresolved V gene accounts for under half, and the others remain unexplained. V, J and clone size are those of that table, while D and trimming were read from the DNA. In this sample the table shows roughly 290,000 clones, 80% to 90% of which occur a single time. Roughly 7.1% of the sample rests with the top ten.

The sample taken for sequencing was peripheral blood. The chain couples TRBV20-1 to TRBJ1-6; D gene: possibly TRBD1, on 6 matching bases. The sequence came from a woman between 45 and 65 years old who had recovered from COVID-19. CDR3 sequence: CSASPQGSYNSPLHF. Here is the DNA: TGCAGTGCCAGTCCACAGGGTTCCTATAATTCACCCCTCCACTTT.